The rows below give T cell receptor beta chains drawn from one sample of a study of human T cells and chemical hapten exposure. MiXCR, applied by TCRdb to the RACE reads, yields one record per CDR3 protein. Of more than 300,000 distinct CDR3 sequences in the sample, 4.5% to 5.5% were seen once. The specimen comprised whole blood, sampled in connection with sensitization to the hapten diphenylcyclopropenone (DPC). These receptors all come from a woman in her forties or fifties with alopecia areata. Some clones in this sample may be carry-over from other donors' samples. Each CDR3 is given with its conserved first and last residue.

j_gene,v_gene,len,CDR3aa
TRBJ2-1,TRBV28,14,CATERVVPHNEQFF
TRBJ2-7,TRBV6-2/TRBV6-3,12,CASKLPAREQYF
TRBJ2-3,TRBV6-1,15,CASSDGLGLADTQYF
TRBJ1-4,TRBV18,12,CASSQTNEKLFF
TRBJ1-6,TRBV4-3,12,CASSHGNSPLHF
TRBJ2-5,TRBV5-1,14,CASCDPRNQETQYF
TRBJ2-7,TRBV6-5,15,CASSYFAGTLGEQYF
TRBJ1-2,TRBV7-9,15,CASSPGQGINYGYTF
TRBJ2-3,TRBV15,14,CATSIRQGPAPQNF
TRBJ2-7,TRBV20-1,13,CSVLRDRGYEQYF
TRBJ1-1,TRBV20-1,13,CSARGTGDSEAFF
TRBJ1-6,TRBV6-5,13,CASSRGTDSPLHF
TRBJ1-1,TRBV5-1,13,CASIPGAGTEAFF
TRBJ2-1,TRBV27,15,CASRPGPGGNYEQFF
TRBJ2-1,TRBV7-2,11,CASSVYNEQFF
TRBJ2-1,TRBV7-2,13,CASSLPSANEQFF
TRBJ2-5,TRBV10-3,14,CAIRRTGSQETQYF
TRBJ2-7,TRBV10-3,15,CAISAEDRGSYEQYF
TRBJ1-2,TRBV7-9,15,CASSLDGISNYGYTF
TRBJ1-1,TRBV28,17,CASSLTGQGRKGTEAFF
TRBJ2-3,TRBV27,17,CASSLSLARALTDTQYF
TRBJ2-1,TRBV5-6,16,CASSSIQGASYNEQFF
TRBJ2-3,TRBV10-3,13,CAIGQGAEDTQYF
TRBJ1-1,TRBV4-2,15,CASSRGGDLNTEAFF
TRBJ1-1,TRBV20-1,13,CSAARQGGTEAFF
TRBJ1-1,TRBV3-1,15,CASSQDIGVDTEAFF
TRBJ1-2,TRBV28,14,CALAPGQGHYGYTF
TRBJ2-1,TRBV12-3/TRBV12-4,14,CASSFPLGGGEQFF
TRBJ1-2,TRBV3-1,15,CASSQVTGRSYGYTF
TRBJ1-1,TRBV5-6,13,CASKRGLNTEAFF
TRBJ1-1,TRBV7-8,15,CASSLRRVDRTEAFF
TRBJ1-6,TRBV12-3/TRBV12-4,14,CASSREGNKAPLHF
TRBJ2-7,TRBV20-1,14,CSANSMAVLYEQYF
TRBJ2-7,TRBV2,17,CASSEGTSGGADDEQYF
TRBJ1-2,TRBV30,14,CAWIIMGGRYGYTF
TRBJ2-3,TRBV3-1,16,CASSLSRDSHTDTQYF
TRBJ1-6,TRBV5-1,15,CASSPGQNFNSPLHF
TRBJ2-3,TRBV28,13,CASYQGGTDTQYF
TRBJ2-5,TRBV5-1,14,CASSLGTGEETQYF
TRBJ2-1,TRBV6-5,13,CASSPLRGDEQFF
TRBJ1-6,TRBV10-3,15,CAISRGGGNNSPLHF
TRBJ2-4,TRBV12-3/TRBV12-4,13,CASTYPGVNIQYF
TRBJ1-5,TRBV24-1,15,CATSDSRDRYQPQHF
TRBJ2-7,TRBV2,15,CASSEQQGPSYEQYF
TRBJ2-2,TRBV9,14,CASNVRAEGGELFF
TRBJ2-5,TRBV24-1,16,CATSDTRTGYQETQYF